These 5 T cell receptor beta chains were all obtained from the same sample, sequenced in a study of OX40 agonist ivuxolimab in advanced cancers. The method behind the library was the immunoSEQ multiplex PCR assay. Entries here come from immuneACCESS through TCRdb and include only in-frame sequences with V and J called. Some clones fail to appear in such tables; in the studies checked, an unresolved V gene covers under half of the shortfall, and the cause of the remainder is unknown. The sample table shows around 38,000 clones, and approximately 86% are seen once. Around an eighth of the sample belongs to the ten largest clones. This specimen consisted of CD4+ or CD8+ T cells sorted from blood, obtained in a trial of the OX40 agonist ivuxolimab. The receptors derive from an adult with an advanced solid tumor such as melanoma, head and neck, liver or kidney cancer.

The CDR3 loop reads CASSQDADRAGETQYF. For the CDR3, the DNA is TGCGCCAGCAGCCAAGATGCCGACAGGGCTGGGGAGACCCAGTACTTC. V usage is TRBV4-1 and J usage is TRBJ2-5, with 7 bases identical to TRBD1. The trim removed 0 bases at V and 5 bases at J, leaving 9 bases unmatched. Germline loops: CDR1 MGHRA, CDR2 YSYEKL. The CDR3 spans 16 residues.

In nucleotides, the CDR3 is TGTGCCAGCAGCTTAGGTTACAATCCGGGACGAGGGATATACTACGAGCAGTACTTC. Protein: CASSLGYNPGRGIYYEQYF. The chain employs TRBV11-2 and TRBJ2-7; D assignment may be TRBD1 or TRBD2 (5 bases each). This CDR3 contains 19 residues. Germline lookup yields CDR1 SGHAT and CDR2 FQNNGV. V shed 1 base and J shed 3 bases, with 25 bases lying between them.

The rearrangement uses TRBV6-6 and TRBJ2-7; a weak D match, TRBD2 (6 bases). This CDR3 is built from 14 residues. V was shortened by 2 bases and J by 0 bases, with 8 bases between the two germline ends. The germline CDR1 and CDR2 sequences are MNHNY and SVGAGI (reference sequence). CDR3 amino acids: CASSYAGISYEQYF. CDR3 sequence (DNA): TGTGCCAGCAGTTACGCGGGAATCTCCTACGAGCAGTACTTC.

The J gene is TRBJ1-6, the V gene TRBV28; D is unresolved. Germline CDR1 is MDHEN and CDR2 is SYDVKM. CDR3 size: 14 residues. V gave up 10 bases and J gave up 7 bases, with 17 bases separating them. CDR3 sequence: CATRTNSKNSPLHF. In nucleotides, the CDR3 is TGTGCCACCAGAACCAACTCGAAAAATTCACCCCTCCACTTT.

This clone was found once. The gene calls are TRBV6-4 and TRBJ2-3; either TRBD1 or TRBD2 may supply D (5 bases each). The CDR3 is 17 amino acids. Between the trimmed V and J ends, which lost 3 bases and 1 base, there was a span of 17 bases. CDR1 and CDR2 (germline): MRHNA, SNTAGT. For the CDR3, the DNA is TGTGCCAGCAGTGAATCCTCGAGGGGCCTGGGCACAGATACGCAGTATTTT. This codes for CASSESSRGLGTDTQYF.